These T cell receptor beta chains were read from a single sample in a study of T cell changes during pregnancy in multiple sclerosis. Profiled with immunoSEQ multiplex PCR; TCRdb holds only in-frame clones, not every one. The sample holds about 100,000 clones, approximately 92% seen once. Source: peripheral blood, taken in the second trimester of pregnancy. The receptors were gathered from a female donor with multiple sclerosis, enrolled in a pregnancy study. CDR3s include the opening cysteine and the closing phenylalanine or tryptophan. Fields, in order: V gene, D gene, J gene, clone size, CDR3 protein, CDR3 DNA. A D gene is named only where the DNA matches it firmly. Part of the rows lack a size; the others show once, few, many or a class for expanded clones.

>TRBV30|TRBD1|TRBJ1-1|-
CAWSVIQGGEAFF
TGTGCCTGGAGTGTAATACAGGGGGGTGAAGCTTTCTTT
>TRBV6-5|TRBD1|TRBJ1-2|-
CASSYTTGGNYGYTF
TGTGCCAGCAGTTATACGACAGGGGGGAACTATGGCTACACCTTC
>TRBV19|-|TRBJ1-5|-
CASTGDSNQPQHF
TGTGCCAGTACCGGGGACTCCAATCAGCCCCAGCATTTT
>TRBV6-5|TRBD1|TRBJ1-2|-
CASRDRVDHYGYTF
TGTGCCAGCAGAGACAGGGTCGACCACTATGGCTACACCTTC
>TRBV19|TRBD1|TRBJ2-7|-
CASSIGGQGIGEQYF
TGTGCCAGTAGTATAGGAGGACAGGGAATCGGCGAGCAGTACTTC
>TRBV5-1|TRBD1|TRBJ2-3|-
CASSLEGGLVTDTQYF
TGCGCCAGCAGCTTGGAAGGGGGCCTCGTAACAGATACGCAGTATTTT
>TRBV28|TRBD1|TRBJ2-5|-
CASSKQGVETQYF
TGTGCCAGCAGCAAACAGGGGGTAGAGACCCAGTACTTC
>TRBV28|-|TRBJ2-2|-
CASSTTGTSYTGELFF
TGTGCCAGCAGCACCACCGGGACATCTTACACCGGGGAGCTGTTTTTT
>TRBV9|-|TRBJ2-2|-
CASSVSTGNTGELFF
TGTGCCAGCAGCGTTTCGACAGGGAACACCGGGGAGCTGTTTTTT
>TRBV29-1|-|TRBJ1-2|once
CSVETGGYGYTF
TGCAGCGTTGAGACGGGAGGGTATGGCTACACCTTC
>TRBV19|-|TRBJ1-2|-
CASSMMGSYGYTF
TGTGCCAGTAGTATGATGGGCAGCTATGGCTACACCTTC
>TRBV30|-|TRBJ1-2|-
CAWSVDSSYGYTF
TGTGCCTGGAGTGTGGACAGCTCCTATGGCTACACCTTC
>TRBV6-7|-|TRBJ2-6|-
CASRIRFSSGANVLTF
TGTGCCAGCAGAATCCGTTTCAGCTCTGGGGCCAACGTCCTGACTTTC
>TRBV15|TRBD1|TRBJ2-1|-
CATSQGPTGGYEQFF
TGTGCCACCAGTCAGGGCCCGACAGGGGGCTATGAGCAGTTCTTC
>TRBV9|TRBD2|TRBJ2-1|-
CASSVALTSSEQFF
TGTGCCAGCAGCGTAGCCCTGACTAGCTCGGAGCAGTTCTTC
>TRBV20-1|-|TRBJ2-7|once
CSGEGDGEQYF
TGCAGTGGCGAGGGTGATGGCGAGCAGTACTTC
>TRBV7-8|TRBD2|TRBJ2-7|-
CASSPGLAGGPSYEQYF
TGTGCCAGCAGCCCGGGACTAGCGGGAGGGCCCTCCTACGAGCAGTACTTC
>TRBV27|-|TRBJ1-2|-
CASSLSMSSGGYGYTF
TGTGCCAGCAGTTTATCAATGTCCTCCGGCGGCTATGGCTACACCTTC
>TRBV28|TRBD2|TRBJ2-7|-
CASSLYGTSGSKSLEYF
TGTGCCAGCAGTTTATATGGGACTAGCGGGAGTAAGAGTTTGGAGTACTTC
>TRBV28|-|TRBJ1-1|-
CASRSHTEAFF
TGTGCCAGCAGGTCTCACACTGAAGCTTTCTTT
>TRBV7-9|TRBD1|TRBJ1-5|few
CASSLDGQGHQPQHF
TGTGCCAGCAGCTTAGATGGACAGGGGCATCAGCCCCAGCATTTT
>TRBV13|TRBD1|TRBJ2-7|-
CASSLVSGQGAFEQYF
TGTGCCAGCAGCTTAGTATCGGGACAGGGGGCTTTCGAGCAGTACTTC
>TRBV10-2|-|TRBJ2-7|-
CASSDGQSYEQYF
TGCGCCAGCAGTGACGGACAGTCCTACGAGCAGTACTTC
>TRBV7-3|-|TRBJ2-2|-
CASSSPGTGELFF
TGTGCCAGCAGCTCCCCGGGCACCGGGGAGCTGTTTTTT
>TRBV5-6|TRBD1|TRBJ1-2|-
CASSSARGRYRGYTF
TGTGCCAGCAGCTCGGCCAGGGGGAGGTATCGTGGCTACACCTTC
>TRBV19|-|TRBJ2-7|-
CASSTQGGEQYF
TGTGCCAGTAGTACACAGGGTGGCGAGCAGTACTTC
>TRBV19|TRBD1|TRBJ1-2|-
CASSIDPRQGGYGYTF
TGTGCCAGTAGTATAGACCCCCGACAGGGAGGCTATGGCTACACCTTC
>TRBV18|-|TRBJ1-5|once
CASSPQAYSNQPQHF
TGTGCCAGCTCACCTCAGGCTTATAGCAATCAGCCCCAGCATTTT
>TRBV4-1|-|TRBJ2-7|-
CASSQDKASVYEQYF
TGCGCCAGCAGCCAAGATAAGGCTAGCGTATACGAGCAGTACTTC
>TRBV29-1|-|TRBJ1-1|few
CSVEEQGIGEAFF
TGCAGCGTTGAAGAACAGGGTATTGGTGAAGCTTTCTTT
>TRBV30|-|TRBJ1-5|few
CAWSVGGGNQPQHF
TGTGCCTGGAGTGTTGGTGGAGGCAATCAGCCCCAGCATTTT
>TRBV14|-|TRBJ2-5|-
CASSSGDHPLEETQYF
TGTGCCAGCAGCTCAGGGGACCACCCCCTGGAAGAGACCCAGTACTTC
>TRBV6-1|TRBD2|TRBJ2-1|-
CASSLGLAGLGEQFF
TGTGCCAGCAGCCTCGGCCTAGCGGGACTGGGTGAGCAGTTCTTC
>TRBV19|-|TRBJ1-1|-
CASSIISRANAEAFF
TGTGCCAGTAGTATAATCTCCAGGGCTAACGCTGAAGCTTTCTTT
>TRBV7-2|TRBD1|TRBJ2-3|-
CASSLQSGQGSTDTQYF
TGTGCCAGCAGCCTGCAATCGGGACAGGGAAGCACAGATACGCAGTATTTT
>TRBV6-1|-|TRBJ2-7|-
CASSEFRDLGYF
TGTGCCAGCAGTGAATTCCGGGACTTAGGATACTTC
>TRBV28|-|TRBJ2-7|-
CASSLTVVRERAYEQYF
TGTGCCAGCAGTTTAACGGTCGTAAGGGAGAGGGCCTACGAGCAGTACTTC
>TRBV5-1|-|TRBJ2-3|-
CASSLNGQTFTDTQYF
TGCGCCAGCAGCCTAAATGGACAGACCTTCACAGATACGCAGTATTTT
>TRBV5-4|TRBD1|TRBJ2-4|-
CASSLHRGTGGERAKNIQYF
TGTGCCAGCAGCCTACACCGCGGGACAGGGGGTGAACGAGCCAAAAACATTCAGTACTTC